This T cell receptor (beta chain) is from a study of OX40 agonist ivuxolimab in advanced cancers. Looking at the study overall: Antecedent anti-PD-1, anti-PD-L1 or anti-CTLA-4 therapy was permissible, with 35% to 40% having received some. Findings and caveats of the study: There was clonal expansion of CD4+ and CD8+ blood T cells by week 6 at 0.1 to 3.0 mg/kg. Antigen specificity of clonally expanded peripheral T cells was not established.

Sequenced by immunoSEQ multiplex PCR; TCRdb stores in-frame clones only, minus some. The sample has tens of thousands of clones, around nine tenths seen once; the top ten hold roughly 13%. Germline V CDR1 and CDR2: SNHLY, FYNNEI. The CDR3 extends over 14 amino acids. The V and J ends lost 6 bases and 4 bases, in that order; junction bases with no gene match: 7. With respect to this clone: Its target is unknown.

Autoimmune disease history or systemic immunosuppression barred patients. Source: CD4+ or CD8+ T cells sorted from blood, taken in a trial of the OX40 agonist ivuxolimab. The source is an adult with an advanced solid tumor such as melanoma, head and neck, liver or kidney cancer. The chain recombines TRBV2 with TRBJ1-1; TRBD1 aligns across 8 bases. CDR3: CASRNGQGLTEAFF. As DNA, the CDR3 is TGTGCCAGCAGGAATGGACAGGGACTCACTGAAGCTTTCTTT.